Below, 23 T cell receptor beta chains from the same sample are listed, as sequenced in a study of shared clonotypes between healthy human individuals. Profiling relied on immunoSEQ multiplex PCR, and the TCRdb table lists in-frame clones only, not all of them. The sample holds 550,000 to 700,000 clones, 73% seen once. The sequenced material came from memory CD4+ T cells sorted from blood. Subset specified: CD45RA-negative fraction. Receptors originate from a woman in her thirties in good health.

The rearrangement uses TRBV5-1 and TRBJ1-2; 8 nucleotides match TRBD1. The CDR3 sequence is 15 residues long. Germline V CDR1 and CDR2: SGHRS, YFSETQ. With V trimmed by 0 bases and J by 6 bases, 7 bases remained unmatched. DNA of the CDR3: TGCGCCAGCAGCTTGGCCAACAGGGGGTCGAATGGCTACACCTTC. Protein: CASSLANRGSNGYTF.

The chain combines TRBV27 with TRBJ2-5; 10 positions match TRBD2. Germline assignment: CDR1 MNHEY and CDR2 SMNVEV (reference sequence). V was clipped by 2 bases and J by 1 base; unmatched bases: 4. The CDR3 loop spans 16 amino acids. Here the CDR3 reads CASSLRASGGQETQYF. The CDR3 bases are TGTGCCAGCAGTTTAAGGGCTAGCGGGGGCCAAGAGACCCAGTACTTC.

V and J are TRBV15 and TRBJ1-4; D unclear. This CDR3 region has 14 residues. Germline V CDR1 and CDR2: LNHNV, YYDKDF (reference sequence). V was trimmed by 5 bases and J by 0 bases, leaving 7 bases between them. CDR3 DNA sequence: TGTGCCACCAGCCGGTCCGCAACTAATGAAAAACTGTTTTTT. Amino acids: CATSRSATNEKLFF.

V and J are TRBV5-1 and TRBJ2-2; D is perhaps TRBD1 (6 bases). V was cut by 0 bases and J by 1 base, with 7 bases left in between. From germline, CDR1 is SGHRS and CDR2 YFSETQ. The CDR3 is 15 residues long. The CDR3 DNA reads TGCGCCAGCAGCTTGGCGGACAGGAACACCGGGGAGCTGTTTTTT. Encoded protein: CASSLADRNTGELFF.

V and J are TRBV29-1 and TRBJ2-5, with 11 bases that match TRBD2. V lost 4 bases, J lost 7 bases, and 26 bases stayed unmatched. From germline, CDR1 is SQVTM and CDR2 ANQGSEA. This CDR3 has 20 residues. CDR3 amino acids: CSVASGTSGTSGLQAGTQYF. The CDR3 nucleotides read TGCAGCGTTGCCTCCGGGACGTCCGGGACTAGCGGCCTCCAGGCGGGGACCCAGTACTTC. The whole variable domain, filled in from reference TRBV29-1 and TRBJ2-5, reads SAVISQKPSRDICQRGTSLTIQCQVDSQVTMMFWYRQQPGQSLTLIATANQGSEATYESGFVIDKFPISRPNLTFSTLTVSNMSPEDSSIYLCSVASGTSGTSGLQAGTQYFGPGTRLLVL.

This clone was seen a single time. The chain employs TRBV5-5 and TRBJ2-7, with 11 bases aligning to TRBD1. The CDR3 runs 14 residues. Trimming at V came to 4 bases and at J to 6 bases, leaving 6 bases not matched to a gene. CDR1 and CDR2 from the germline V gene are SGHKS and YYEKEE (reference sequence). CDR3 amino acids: CASSRGQGATEQYF. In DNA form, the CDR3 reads TGTGCCAGCAGCCGTGGACAGGGGGCAACCGAGCAGTACTTC. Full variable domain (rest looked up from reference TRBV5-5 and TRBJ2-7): DAGVTQSPTHLIKTRGQQVTLRCSPISGHKSVSWYQQVLGQGPQFIFQYYEKEERGRGNFPDRFSARQFPNYSSELNVNALLLGDSALYLCASSRGQGATEQYFGPGTRLTVT.

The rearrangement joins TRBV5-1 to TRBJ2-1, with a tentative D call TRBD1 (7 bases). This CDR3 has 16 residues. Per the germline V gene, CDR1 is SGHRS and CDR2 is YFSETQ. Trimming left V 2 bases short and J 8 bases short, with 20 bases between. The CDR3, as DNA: TGCGCCAGCAGCTTCATTACCGGGACAGCTAGCGATGAGCAGTTCTTC. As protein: CASSFITGTASDEQFF.

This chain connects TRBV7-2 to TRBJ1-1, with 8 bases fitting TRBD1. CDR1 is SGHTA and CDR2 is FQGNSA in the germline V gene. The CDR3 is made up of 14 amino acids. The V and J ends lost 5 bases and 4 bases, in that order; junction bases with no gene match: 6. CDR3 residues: CASSGGDRFTEAFF. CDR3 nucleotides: TGTGCCAGCAGCGGGGGGGACAGGTTCACTGAAGCTTTCTTT.

This CDR3 is CASSPDLTSTDTQYF. CDR3 nucleotide sequence: TGCGCCAGCAGCCCGGACTTGACTAGCACAGATACGCAGTATTTT. J is TRBJ2-3 and V is TRBV5-1; D might be TRBD2 (5 bases). This CDR3 region has 15 residues. From germline, CDR1 is SGHRS and CDR2 YFSETQ. The ends were cut back, 4 bases at V and 0 bases at J, with 12 bases in the middle.

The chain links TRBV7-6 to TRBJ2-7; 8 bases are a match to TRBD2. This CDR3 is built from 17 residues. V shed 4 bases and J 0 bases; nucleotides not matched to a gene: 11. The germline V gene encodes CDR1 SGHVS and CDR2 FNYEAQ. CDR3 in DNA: TGTGCCAGCAGCTCGGCGGGTTTAGGGACTAGCTCCTACGAGCAGTACTTC. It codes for CASSSAGLGTSSYEQYF.

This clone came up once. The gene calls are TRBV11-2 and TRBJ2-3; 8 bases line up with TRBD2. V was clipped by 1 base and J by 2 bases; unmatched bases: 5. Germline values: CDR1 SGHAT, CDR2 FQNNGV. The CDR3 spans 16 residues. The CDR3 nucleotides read TGTGCCAGCAGCTTAGTTCTAGCGGGTTACACAGATACGCAGTATTTT. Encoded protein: CASSLVLAGYTDTQYF.

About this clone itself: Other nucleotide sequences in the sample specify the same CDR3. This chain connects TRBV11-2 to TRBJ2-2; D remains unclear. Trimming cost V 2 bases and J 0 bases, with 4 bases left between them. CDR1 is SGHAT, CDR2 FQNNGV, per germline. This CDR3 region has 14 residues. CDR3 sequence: CASSLYSNTGELFF. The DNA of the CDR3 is TGTGCCAGCAGCTTATATTCGAACACCGGGGAGCTGTTTTTT.

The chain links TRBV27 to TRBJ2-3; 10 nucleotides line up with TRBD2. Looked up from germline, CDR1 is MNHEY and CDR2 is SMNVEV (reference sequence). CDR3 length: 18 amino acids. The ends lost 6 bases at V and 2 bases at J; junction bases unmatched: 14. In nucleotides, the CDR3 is TGTGCCAGCAGAGAAAACTATTCCGGACTAGCGGTCACAGATACGCAGTATTTT. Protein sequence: CASRENYSGLAVTDTQYF.

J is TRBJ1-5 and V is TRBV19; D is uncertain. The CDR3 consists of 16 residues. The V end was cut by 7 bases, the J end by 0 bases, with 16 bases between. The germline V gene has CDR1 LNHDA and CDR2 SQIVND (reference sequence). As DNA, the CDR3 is TGTGCCAGTATCCGACGTTCCGAATATAGCAATCAGCCCCAGCATTTT. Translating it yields CASIRRSEYSNQPQHF.

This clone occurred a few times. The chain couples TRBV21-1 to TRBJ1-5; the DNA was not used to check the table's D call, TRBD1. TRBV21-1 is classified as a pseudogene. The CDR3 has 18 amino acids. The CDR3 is CASSKTRSRDRAGQPQHF. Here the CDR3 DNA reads TGTGCCAGCAGCAAAACGCGGTCGAGGGACAGGGCCGGGCAGCCCCAGCATTTT.

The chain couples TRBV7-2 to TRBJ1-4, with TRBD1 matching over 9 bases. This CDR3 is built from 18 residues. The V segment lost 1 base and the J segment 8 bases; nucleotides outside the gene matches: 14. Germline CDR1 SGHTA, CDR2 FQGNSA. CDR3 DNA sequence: TGTGCCAGCAGCTTAGTTGGGACAGGGCTGTTTGTCCGGGAAAAACTGTTTTTT. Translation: CASSLVGTGLFVREKLFF.

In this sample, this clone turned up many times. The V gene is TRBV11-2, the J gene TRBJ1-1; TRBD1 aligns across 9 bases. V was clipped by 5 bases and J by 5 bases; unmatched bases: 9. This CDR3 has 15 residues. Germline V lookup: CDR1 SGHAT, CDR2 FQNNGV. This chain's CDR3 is CASSLRQGERTEAFF. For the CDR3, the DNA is TGTGCCAGCAGCCTGAGACAGGGGGAGAGGACTGAAGCTTTCTTT.

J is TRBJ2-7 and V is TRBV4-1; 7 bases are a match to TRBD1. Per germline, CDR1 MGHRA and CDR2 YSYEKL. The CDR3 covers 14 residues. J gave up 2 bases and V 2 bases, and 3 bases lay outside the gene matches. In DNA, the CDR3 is TGCGCCAGCAGCCAACCGGACAGGACCTACGAGCAGTACTTC. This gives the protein CASSQPDRTYEQYF.

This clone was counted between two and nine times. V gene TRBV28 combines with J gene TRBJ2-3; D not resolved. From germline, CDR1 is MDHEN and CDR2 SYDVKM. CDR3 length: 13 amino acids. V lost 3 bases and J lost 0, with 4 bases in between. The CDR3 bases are TGTGCCAGCAGTTTTATCAGCACAGATACGCAGTATTTT. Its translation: CASSFISTDTQYF.

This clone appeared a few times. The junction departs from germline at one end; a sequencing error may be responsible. This chain's CDR3 is CASSEGSTGNAEAFF. CDR3 DNA: TGTGCCAGCAGCGAAGGGTCAACCGGGAACGCTGAAGCTTTCTTT. The V gene is TRBV9, the J gene TRBJ1-1, with no clear D. Germline values: CDR1 SGDLS, CDR2 YYNGEE. The CDR3 length is 15 residues.

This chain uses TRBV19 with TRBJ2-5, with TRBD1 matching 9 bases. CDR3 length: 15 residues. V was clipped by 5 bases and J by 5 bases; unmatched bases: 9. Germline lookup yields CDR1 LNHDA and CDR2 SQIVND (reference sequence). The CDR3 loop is CASSQGQGRGETQYF. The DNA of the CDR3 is TGTGCCAGTAGTCAAGGACAGGGGAGGGGCGAGACCCAGTACTTC. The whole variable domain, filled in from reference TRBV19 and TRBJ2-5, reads DGGITQSPKYLFRKEGQNVTLSCEQNLNHDAMYWYRQDPGQGLRLIYYSQIVNDFQKGDIAEGYSVSREKKESFPLTVTSAQKNPTAFYLCASSQGQGRGETQYFGPGTRLLVL.

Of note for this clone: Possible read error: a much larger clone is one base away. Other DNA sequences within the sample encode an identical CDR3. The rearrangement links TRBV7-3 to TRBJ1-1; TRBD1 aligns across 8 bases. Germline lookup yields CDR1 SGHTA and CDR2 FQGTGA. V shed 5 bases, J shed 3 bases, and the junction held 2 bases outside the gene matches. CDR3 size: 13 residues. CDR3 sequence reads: CASSAQGDTEAFF. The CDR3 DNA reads TGTGCCAGCAGCGCACAGGGGGACACTGAAGCTTTCTTT.

CDR3 bases: TGTGCCAGTAGTACGGCTCGGACAGGGCCTAGCAATCAGCCCCAGCATTTT. It yields the protein CASSTARTGPSNQPQHF. J is TRBJ1-5 and V is TRBV19, with 8 bases aligning to TRBD1. Per the germline V gene, CDR1 is LNHDA and CDR2 is SQIVND (reference sequence). This CDR3 has 17 amino acids. With V trimmed by 4 bases and J by 0 bases, 8 bases remained unmatched. Filled out from reference TRBV19 and TRBJ1-5, the complete variable domain reads DGGITQSPKYLFRKEGQNVTLSCEQNLNHDAMYWYRQDPGQGLRLIYYSQIVNDFQKGDIAEGYSVSREKKESFPLTVTSAQKNPTAFYLCASSTARTGPSNQPQHFGDGTRLSIL.